These 2 T cell receptor beta chains were all obtained from the same sample, sequenced in a study of OX40 agonist ivuxolimab in advanced cancers. Libraries were prepared by immunoSEQ multiplex PCR; TCRdb keeps only in-frame clonotypes and omits some of them. The table includes about 61,000 clones, roughly 80% detected once. The specimen was CD4+ or CD8+ T cells sorted from blood, collected in a trial of the OX40 agonist ivuxolimab. These receptors were collected from an adult with an advanced solid tumor such as melanoma, head and neck, liver or kidney cancer.

The chain has TRBV7-9 and TRBJ2-3, with a possible D match to TRBD2 (7 bases). This CDR3 has 15 amino acids. Germline-derived CDR1 and CDR2 are SEHNR and FQNEAQ (reference sequence). The V end lost 5 bases, the J end lost 10 bases, and 22 bases lay between the germline ends. The CDR3 DNA reads as TGTGCCAGCAGCCACCCCCGGGGGGAGTCAGGGGCGCAGTATTTT. It specifies CASSHPRGESGAQYF.

J is TRBJ2-7 and V is TRBV19; TRBD1 might be the D (8 bases). The CDR3 spans 14 residues. The germline CDR1 and CDR2 sequences are LNHDA and SQIVND (reference sequence). V was clipped by 6 bases and J by 1 base, with 13 bases between them. CDR3 in amino acids: CASSNRGGSYEQYF. The CDR3 DNA reads as TGTGCCAGTAGCAACAGGGGGGGGTCCTACGAGCAGTACTTC.